The 14 T cell receptor beta chains below were found in one sample sequenced in a study of beta chain features in type 1 diabetes. Which antigens these TCRs recognize remains unknown. Study conclusions and caveats: Among all four CD4+ subsets, Type 1 diabetes patients had TCRB CDR3s that were moderately but significantly shorter.

Expressed TCRB transcripts were sequenced because the entire RNA isolate underwent reverse transcription. Measured with immunoSEQ multiplex PCR; TCRdb has only the in-frame clones, and not every one. The table includes 250,000 to 300,000 clones, over 11% detected once. Sequenced input: naive CD4+ T cells from blood. Source of these receptors: a young man with type 1 diabetes.

This clone was recorded many times. V usage is TRBV4-3 and J usage is TRBJ2-3; TRBD2 is a possible D gene (6 bases). Germline V gene data show CDR1 as LGHNA and CDR2 as YSLEER. The V gene lost 4 bases and the J gene lost 6 bases, with 11 bases spanning the gap. The CDR3 runs to 13 residues. CDR3 nucleotide sequence: TGCGCCAGCAGCCTTCAGACTAGGGATACGCAGTATTTT. It specifies CASSLQTRDTQYF.

This clone was counted a few times. The chain has TRBV23-1 and TRBJ2-7; D is unresolved. TRBV23-1 is known as an ORF, though its function is uncertain. With 8 bases removed from V and 5 bases from J, the gap between germline ends came to 16 bases. The CDR3 sequence is 13 residues long. CDR3 residues: CASGRGPNDEQYF. CDR3 nucleotide sequence: TGCGCCAGCGGCCGAGGCCCTAACGACGAGCAGTACTTC.

This rearrangement joins TRBV7-9 to TRBJ2-5, with TRBD2 as a possible D gene (5 bases). Per germline, CDR1 SEHNR and CDR2 FQNEAQ (reference sequence). V shed 3 bases and J shed 4 bases, with 12 bases lying between them. The CDR3 spans 14 residues. CDR3: CASSLEAVGETQYF. CDR3 DNA: TGTGCCAGCAGCTTGGAGGCCGTAGGAGAGACCCAGTACTTC.

This clone was seen more than once but under ten times. This chain joins TRBV18 and TRBJ2-7; 10 positions agree with TRBD1. V shed 6 bases, J shed 4 bases, and the junction held 9 bases outside the gene matches. Germline CDR1 reads KGHSH; CDR2 reads LQKENI. This CDR3 has 15 residues. The CDR3 loop is CASSIGQGESYEQYF. The CDR3 bases are TGTGCCAGCTCGATAGGACAGGGGGAGAGTTACGAGCAGTACTTC. Looking up the rest from reference TRBV18 and TRBJ2-7 gives the full variable domain: NAGVMQNPRHLVRRRGQEARLRCSPMKGHSHVYWYRQLPEEGLKFMVYLQKENIIDESGMPKERFSAEFPKEGPSILRIQQVVRGDSAAYFCASSIGQGESYEQYFGPGTRLTVT.

The rearrangement links TRBV27 to TRBJ2-7, with 11 positions matching TRBD1. CDR1 MNHEY and CDR2 SMNVEV come from the germline V gene (reference sequence). The CDR3 contains 15 residues. The V and J ends lost 6 bases and 7 bases, in that order; junction bases with no gene match: 11. This CDR3 is CASSTAGQGAREQYF. The CDR3 region has the DNA TGTGCCAGCAGCACCGCTGGACAGGGGGCTCGGGAGCAGTACTTC.

This chain uses TRBV6-1 with TRBJ2-5; TRBD2 might be the D (6 bases). Germline values: CDR1 MNHNS, CDR2 SASEGT. The CDR3 has 14 residues. V was pared by 1 base and J by 7 bases, with 13 bases between. CDR3 in amino acids: CASSEVGAAGTQYF. CDR3 DNA sequence: TGTGCCAGCAGTGAAGTTGGGGCAGCGGGGACCCAGTACTTC.

This clone was seen a handful of times. This chain links TRBV15 with TRBJ2-7; 10 bases line up with TRBD2. CDR1 is LNHNV, CDR2 YYDKDF, per germline (reference sequence). This CDR3 comprises 16 residues. V shed 1 base, J shed 6 bases, and the junction held 9 bases outside the gene matches. The CDR3 reads CATSRGNLAGVFEQYF. The CDR3 DNA reads as TGTGCCACCAGCAGAGGAAATCTAGCGGGAGTGTTCGAGCAGTACTTC.

V is TRBV5-1 and J is TRBJ2-3; 11 nucleotides line up with TRBD2. CDR1 and CDR2 (germline): SGHRS, YFSETQ. J was trimmed by 5 bases and V by 0 bases; bases with no gene match: 5. This CDR3 region has 16 residues. The CDR3 spells CASSLVTSGSVDTQYF. The CDR3 coding sequence is TGCGCCAGCAGCTTGGTTACTAGCGGGAGCGTAGATACGCAGTATTTT.

The rearrangement uses TRBV5-4 and TRBJ1-1, with D perhaps TRBD1 (5 bases). Germline V lookup: CDR1 SGHNT, CDR2 YYREEE (reference sequence). Trimming stripped 3 bases from V and 4 bases from J, with 7 bases between. The CDR3 spans 12 residues. The chain's CDR3 is CASSYRTTEAFF. Written as DNA, the CDR3 is TGTGCCAGCAGCTACAGGACCACTGAAGCTTTCTTT.

This clone was counted only a few times. One end of the junction is discordant with germline, which a read error may explain. The rearrangement links TRBV30 to TRBJ2-1, with 8 bases matching TRBD1. Germline V gene lookup returns CDR1 GTSNPN and CDR2 SVGIG (reference sequence). CDR3 length: 11 residues. The CDR3 is CAWSDGQGWVF. The CDR3 DNA reads as TGTGCCTGGAGCGACGGACAGGGTTGGGTCTTC. Combining the CDR3 with reference TRBV30 and TRBJ2-1 gives the whole variable domain SQTIHQWPATLVQPVGSPLSLECTVEGTSNPNLYWYRQAAGRGLQLLFYSVGIGQISSEVPQNLSASRPQDRQFILSSKKLLLSDSGFYLCAWSDGQGWVFGPGTRLTVL.

This chain links TRBV27 with TRBJ2-3; D is undetermined. Trimming removed 4 bases from V and 0 bases from J, with 11 bases in between. The CDR3 length is 15 residues. Looked up from germline, CDR1 is MNHEY and CDR2 is SMNVEV (reference sequence). CDR3 region: CASSSYDASTDTQYF. In nucleotides, the CDR3 is TGTGCCAGCAGTTCCTACGATGCTAGCACAGATACGCAGTATTTT.

This clone was found a few times. CDR3 residues: CASSLFSGRGTGELFF. The CDR3 DNA follows: TGTGCCAGCAGCTTATTTAGCGGGAGAGGTACCGGGGAGCTGTTTTTT. The chain carries TRBV7-9 and TRBJ2-2, with 9 nucleotides matching TRBD2. The CDR3 is 16 amino acids. Germline assignment: CDR1 SEHNR and CDR2 FQNEAQ (reference sequence). The junction had 6 bases not matched to a gene; V was cut back by 2 bases and J by 5 bases. The full variable domain, its missing parts supplied by reference TRBV7-9 and TRBJ2-2, is DTGVSQNPRHKITKRGQNVTFRCDPISEHNRLYWYRQTLGQGPEFLTYFQNEAQLEKSRLLSDRFSAERPKGSFSTLEIQRTEQGDSAMYLCASSLFSGRGTGELFFGEGSRLTVL.

This clone was found a few times. V is TRBV5-1 and J is TRBJ2-7; possible D gene TRBD1, 7 bases. CDR3 size: 15 residues. Trimming took off 0 bases at V and 6 bases at J, with 16 bases between the two ends. Germline lookup yields CDR1 SGHRS and CDR2 YFSETQ. The CDR3 protein is CASSLGPGDSAEQYF. Written as DNA, the CDR3 is TGCGCCAGCAGCTTGGGTCCGGGGGACAGTGCCGAGCAGTACTTC.

This clone was counted only a few times. This chain uses TRBV28 with TRBJ2-1, with 10 positions matching TRBD2. The CDR3 spans 13 residues. Germline CDR1 MDHEN, CDR2 SYDVKM. Germline trimming cut 5 bases from V and 6 bases from J; bases unmatched to any gene: 1. CDR3 region: CASSRLAGNEQFF. The CDR3 DNA is TGTGCCAGCAGTCGACTAGCGGGCAATGAGCAGTTCTTC.